These T cell receptor beta chains were read from a single sample in a study of T-cell reconstitution after alpha-beta-depleted transplantation in children. Each CDR3 protein is one row after TCRdb ran MiXCR on the PCR reads. Of roughly 400,000 distinct CDR3 sequences in the sample, over 40% are singletons; the top ten hold around a quarter. The sequences come from PBMCs, collected before TCRalphabeta/CD19-depleted stem cell transplant. The receptors originated from a girl aged 2 to 9 with aplastic anemia, due to receive a stem cell transplant. CDR3s include the opening cysteine and the closing phenylalanine or tryptophan. A D gene is named only where the DNA matches it firmly. Clone size, where shown, is once, few, many, or a class for clones that have expanded.

size: .; V: TRBV27; J: TRBJ2-7; D: TRBD2; DNA: TGTGCCAGCAGTTTTCCGGGGGGCGAGCAGTACTTC; CDR3: CASSFPGGEQYF
size: .; V: TRBV6-5; J: TRBJ2-3; D: TRBD2; DNA: TGTGCCAGCAGTTACTCGCGGGAGGGCGATACGCAGTATTTT; CDR3: CASSYSREGDTQYF
size: few; V: TRBV2; J: TRBJ1-1; D: .; DNA: TGTGCCAGCAGTGGGGAGAGGAACACTGAAGCTTTCTTT; CDR3: CASSGERNTEAFF
size: .; V: TRBV6-1; J: TRBJ1-1; D: .; DNA: TGTGCCAGCAGAGTATCGAAATTGAACACTGAAGCTTTCTTT; CDR3: CASRVSKLNTEAFF
size: .; V: TRBV11-2; J: TRBJ2-7; D: TRBD2; DNA: TGTGCCAGCAGCTTTAGACTAGCGGGAGCCCCCTCCTACGAGCAGTACTTC; CDR3: CASSFRLAGAPSYEQYF
size: few; V: TRBV5-8; J: TRBJ2-5; D: TRBD2; DNA: TGTGCCAGCAGCCCGCTCGGGGGCGGGGGGGCCTTGGAGACCCAGTACTTC; CDR3: CASSPLGGGGALETQYF
size: .; V: TRBV20-1; J: TRBJ2-3; D: TRBD2; DNA: TGCAGTGCCGGACTAGCGGGAGTATCAGATACGCAGTATTTT; CDR3: CSAGLAGVSDTQYF
size: .; V: TRBV4-1; J: TRBJ2-3; D: .; DNA: TGCGCCAGCAGCCAACCCCAAGGGAGCGGTGCTAGCACAGATACGCAGTATTTT; CDR3: CASSQPQGSGASTDTQYF
size: few; V: TRBV9; J: TRBJ1-4; D: .; DNA: TGTGCCAGCAGCGTAGGAGGGTCTACAACTAATGAAAAACTGTTTTTT; CDR3: CASSVGGSTTNEKLFF
size: once; V: TRBV29-1; J: TRBJ2-5; D: .; DNA: TGCAGCGTTCTGAGGGGGGAAGGAGAGACCCAGTACTTC; CDR3: CSVLRGEGETQYF
size: .; V: TRBV7-6; J: TRBJ2-5; D: TRBD1; DNA: TGTGCCAGCAGCTCCACAGGGGTCCCAGAGACCCAGTACTTC; CDR3: CASSSTGVPETQYF
size: .; V: TRBV12-3/TRBV12-4; J: TRBJ2-1; D: TRBD2; DNA: TGTGCCAGCAGTCCTTCTAGCGGGAGGGCCTACAATGAGCAGTTCTTC; CDR3: CASSPSSGRAYNEQFF
size: once; V: TRBV6-1; J: TRBJ2-7; D: TRBD1; DNA: TGTGCCAGCAGCCCACTCGGGACAGGCAAATCCTACGAGCAGTACTTC; CDR3: CASSPLGTGKSYEQYF